The clone carrying this TCR beta chain was seen ten or more times. The antigen remains unidentified. Unique molecular identifiers were attached to individual cDNA molecules. MiXCR was run by TCRdb on the 5' RACE reads, yielding one entry per CDR3 protein. Altogether about 63,000 distinct CDR3 sequences are present, over 10% being singletons, with the ten largest covering about 4.7%. This entry is derived from a study of early T cells in non-severe SARS-CoV-2 infection. Findings and caveats of the study: CD4 and private specificities were missed by VDJdb matching, which favored anti-spike CD8 responses.

This clonotype was sampled from an adult who was a healthcare worker with PCR-confirmed SARS-CoV-2 infection or an uninfected control (not recorded which). Sequenced: whole blood.

The CDR3 DNA follows: TGCAGTGCACGGGACAGGGGTAGCAATCAGCCCCAGCATTTT. This codes for CSARDRGSNQPQHF. V gene TRBV20-1 combines with J gene TRBJ1-5, with TRBD1 matching over 10 bases. Looked up from germline, CDR1 is DFQATT and CDR2 is SNEGSKA (reference sequence). The length of the CDR3 is 14 residues. V lost 6 bases to trimming and J lost 0 bases; unmatched junction nucleotides: 2.